The present entry profiles one TCR beta chain with its context. This clone's antigen is unknown. Base qualities were left out, and no much larger clone turns up one base away. This entry is derived from a study of blood T cell repertoires in COVID-19 (dated by TCRdb to 2020 to 2021). The study in broad terms: Collaborator samples came from the United States, Italy and Spain and covered acute and convalescent phases of COVID-19. The samples were drawn from the first 160 participants of the ongoing ImmuneRACE study and from 1,254 subjects provided by 6 global collaborators. A freely available public database, intended as a resource for researchers studying the immune response to SARS-CoV-2, is where the repertoires were released. A de-identified subject ID, COVID-19 status, age in years and sex were almost always included in the sample metadata. The material from the prospective study consisted of cDNA or gDNA derived from T cells, B-cell-depleted T cells, or PBMCs. HLA class I and class II types, where available, came from metadata supplied by the sample provider rather than from assay-based typing. Deeply sampled blood TCRbeta repertoires from subjects exposed to, actively infected with, or recovered from COVID-19 were included in the dataset.

TCRbeta CDR3 regions were amplified from genomic DNA using the immunoSEQ Assay, a bias-controlled multiplex PCR. The source study handled its data this way. The number of nucleated cells in each sample was estimated by amplification of reference gene primers within the assay. To quantify the absolute abundance of each unique TCRbeta CDR3 rearrangement, sequence reads were collapsed and filtered. For each sample, productive Simpson clonality was calculated as the square root of Simpson's diversity index over productive rearrangements. What TCRdb holds here is the immuneACCESS table cut down to in-frame rearrangements. Part of the clones is not present; checked against another copy, under half of the missing clones reflect an unresolved V gene, and the others are unexplained. V and J calls and clone size come straight from that table; D and trimming were deduced from the DNA. This sample comprises about 83,000 clones, 80% to 90% of them detected only once. Roughly a sixth of the sample lies in the top ten.

What the study reported, not specific to this receptor: The quantity of clinical and demographic metadata differed by source and by participant and was supplied without curation.

The germline ends are 10 bases apart after V is trimmed by 0 bases and J by 3 bases. CDR1 is given as SGDLS and CDR2 as YYNGEE, both from the germline V gene. Including the terminal cysteine and phenylalanine, the CDR3 comprises 14 residues. Only the CDR3 DNA stays, 42 bases, in frame from base 1. Whole blood was collected in K2EDTA tubes by collaborating institutions according to the institutions' own protocols. For TCRbeta analysis, collaborators shipped samples in one of three forms: frozen whole blood, isolated PBMCs, or DNA extracted from either of those sample types. The TCR sequence derives from a woman aged 80 or older with acute or convalescent COVID-19. In this chain, TRBV9 is recombined with TRBJ2-7; the best D guess is TRBD1, with 6 bases matching. The specimen sequenced was peripheral blood. The DNA sequence is as follows: TGTGCCAGCAGCGTAGGCCAGGGGATCTACGAGCAGTACTTC. The resulting protein is CASSVGQGIYEQYF. When the CDR3 is completed using the reference TRBV9 and TRBJ2-7 genes on either side, the full variable domain is DSGVTQTPKHLITATGQRVTLRCSPRSGDLSVYWYQQSLDQGLQFLIQYYNGEERAKGNILERFSAQQFPDLHSELNLSSLELGDSALYFCASSVGQGIYEQYFGPGTRLTVT.